A selection of T cell receptor beta chains follows, all from one sample in a study of T-cell reconstitution after alpha-beta-depleted transplantation in children. TCRdb processed the PCR reads anew with MiXCR; each CDR3 protein has one entry. The table lists about 830,000 distinct CDR3 sequences, around 17% of them singletons. The source material was PBMCs, mostly from graft donor cells, sampled 360 days after TCRalphabeta/CD19-depleted stem cell transplant. The receptors stem from a male patient between 5 and 17 years old who had a stem cell transplant for acute lymphoblastic leukemia, so the T cells may come from the graft donor. Each CDR3 is given with its conserved first and last residue. A D gene is named only where the DNA matches it firmly. Clone size is stated in some rows and not others, as once, few, many or a class when expanded.

cdr3_nt cdr3_aa j_call clone_size cdr3_length d_call v_call
TGTGCCAGCAGCTTACGGGCTAGCGGGCTTCCCTCAACTTACGAGCAGTACTTC CASSLRASGLPSTYEQYF TRBJ2-7 . 18 TRBD2 TRBV7-2
TGTGCCAGCAGCTTCATGTCGACGGCAAATTCACCCCTCCACTTT CASSFMSTANSPLHF TRBJ1-6 few 15 . TRBV7-2
TGCGCCAGCAGCCCCCCTGAAGGGGGGCTTCTCTATGGCTACACCTTC CASSPPEGGLLYGYTF TRBJ1-2 . 16 . TRBV4-1
TGCAGCGTGGTACAAGGCACAGATACGCAGTATTTT CSVVQGTDTQYF TRBJ2-3 few 12 . TRBV29-1
TGTGCCAGCAGCTTACCCCGGGACGCTCCGTATTTT CASSLPRDAPYF TRBJ2-3 . 12 . TRBV7-6
TGCAGTGCCCCTAGCGGGGCGAACACCGGGGAGCTGTTTTTT CSAPSGANTGELFF TRBJ2-2 . 14 TRBD2 TRBV20-1
TGTGCCAGCAGCTCCCGGACTGTATCCTACGAGCAGTACTTC CASSSRTVSYEQYF TRBJ2-7 . 14 . TRBV7-8
TGCGCCAGCAGCTTGTACGAGCAAGAGACCCAGTACTTC CASSLYEQETQYF TRBJ2-5 few 13 . TRBV5-1
TGTGCCAGCAGCCCAGCCGGGCAGGGGCCTACCGGCGAGCAGTACTTC CASSPAGQGPTGEQYF TRBJ2-7 . 16 . TRBV7-3
TGTGCCAGCTCCCAGACAGGGGTGGGCACTGAAAAACTGTTTTTT CASSQTGVGTEKLFF TRBJ1-4 . 15 TRBD1 TRBV18
TGTGCCAGCAGTTACTTGGGGGCCTACGAGCAGTACTTC CASSYLGAYEQYF TRBJ2-7 few 13 . TRBV6-5
TGTGCCAGCGAGTACCAAGAGACCCAGTACTTC CASEYQETQYF TRBJ2-5 . 11 . TRBV2
TGTGCCAGCACAGTACTAGCGGGGGACTACGAGCAGTACTTC CASTVLAGDYEQYF TRBJ2-7 . 14 TRBD2 TRBV6-4
TGTGCCATCAGTTTCGACAGGGCCCGGGGTACGCAGTATTTT CAISFDRARGTQYF TRBJ2-3 few 14 TRBD1 TRBV10-3
TGCGCCAGCAGCCAAGGAAAGGCGCGCGGACTAGCGGTAATTTACGAGCAGTACTTC CASSQGKARGLAVIYEQYF TRBJ2-7 . 19 TRBD2 TRBV4-1
TGCAGTGCTGGGGGGGGGACTACTTTTTCCTACGAGCAGTACTTC CSAGGGTTFSYEQYF TRBJ2-7 many 15 TRBD2 TRBV20-1
TGTGCCAGCAGATATCGTTCGGGGGACTACGAGCAGTACTTC CASRYRSGDYEQYF TRBJ2-7 few 14 . TRBV12-3/TRBV12-4
TGTGCCAGCAGCCGCTTCGGACAGACCTCGAACACTGAAGCTTTCTTT CASSRFGQTSNTEAFF TRBJ1-1 . 16 . TRBV7-9
TGTGCCAGCAGCCAAGTGGCTAGCGGGAGTCTATACGAGCAGTACTTC CASSQVASGSLYEQYF TRBJ2-7 few 16 TRBD2 TRBV14
TGTGCCAGCAGTTACTCTGGGCCCACCGGGGAGCTGTTTTTT CASSYSGPTGELFF TRBJ2-2 many 14 . TRBV6-5
TGCTGTGCCACAACCCCCGGGACAGGGGGTCCCTACGAGCAGTACTTC CCATTPGTGGPYEQYF TRBJ2-7 . 16 TRBD1 TRBV20-1
TGTGCCACCAGTGATCGACAGGGTTACTACAATGAGCAGTTCTTC CATSDRQGYYNEQFF TRBJ2-1 many 15 TRBD1 TRBV24-1
TGCAGCGTTGAGGGCTGGACAGGGACGGCAGATACGCAGTATTTT CSVEGWTGTADTQYF TRBJ2-3 . 15 TRBD1 TRBV29-1
TGTGCCAGCAGCTCGTTGCCGCAGACCCAGTACTTC CASSSLPQTQYF TRBJ2-5 . 12 . TRBV7-9
TGCAGTGCTAGATACTTATCTGGGGCCAACGTCCTGACTTTC CSARYLSGANVLTF TRBJ2-6 . 14 . TRBV20-1